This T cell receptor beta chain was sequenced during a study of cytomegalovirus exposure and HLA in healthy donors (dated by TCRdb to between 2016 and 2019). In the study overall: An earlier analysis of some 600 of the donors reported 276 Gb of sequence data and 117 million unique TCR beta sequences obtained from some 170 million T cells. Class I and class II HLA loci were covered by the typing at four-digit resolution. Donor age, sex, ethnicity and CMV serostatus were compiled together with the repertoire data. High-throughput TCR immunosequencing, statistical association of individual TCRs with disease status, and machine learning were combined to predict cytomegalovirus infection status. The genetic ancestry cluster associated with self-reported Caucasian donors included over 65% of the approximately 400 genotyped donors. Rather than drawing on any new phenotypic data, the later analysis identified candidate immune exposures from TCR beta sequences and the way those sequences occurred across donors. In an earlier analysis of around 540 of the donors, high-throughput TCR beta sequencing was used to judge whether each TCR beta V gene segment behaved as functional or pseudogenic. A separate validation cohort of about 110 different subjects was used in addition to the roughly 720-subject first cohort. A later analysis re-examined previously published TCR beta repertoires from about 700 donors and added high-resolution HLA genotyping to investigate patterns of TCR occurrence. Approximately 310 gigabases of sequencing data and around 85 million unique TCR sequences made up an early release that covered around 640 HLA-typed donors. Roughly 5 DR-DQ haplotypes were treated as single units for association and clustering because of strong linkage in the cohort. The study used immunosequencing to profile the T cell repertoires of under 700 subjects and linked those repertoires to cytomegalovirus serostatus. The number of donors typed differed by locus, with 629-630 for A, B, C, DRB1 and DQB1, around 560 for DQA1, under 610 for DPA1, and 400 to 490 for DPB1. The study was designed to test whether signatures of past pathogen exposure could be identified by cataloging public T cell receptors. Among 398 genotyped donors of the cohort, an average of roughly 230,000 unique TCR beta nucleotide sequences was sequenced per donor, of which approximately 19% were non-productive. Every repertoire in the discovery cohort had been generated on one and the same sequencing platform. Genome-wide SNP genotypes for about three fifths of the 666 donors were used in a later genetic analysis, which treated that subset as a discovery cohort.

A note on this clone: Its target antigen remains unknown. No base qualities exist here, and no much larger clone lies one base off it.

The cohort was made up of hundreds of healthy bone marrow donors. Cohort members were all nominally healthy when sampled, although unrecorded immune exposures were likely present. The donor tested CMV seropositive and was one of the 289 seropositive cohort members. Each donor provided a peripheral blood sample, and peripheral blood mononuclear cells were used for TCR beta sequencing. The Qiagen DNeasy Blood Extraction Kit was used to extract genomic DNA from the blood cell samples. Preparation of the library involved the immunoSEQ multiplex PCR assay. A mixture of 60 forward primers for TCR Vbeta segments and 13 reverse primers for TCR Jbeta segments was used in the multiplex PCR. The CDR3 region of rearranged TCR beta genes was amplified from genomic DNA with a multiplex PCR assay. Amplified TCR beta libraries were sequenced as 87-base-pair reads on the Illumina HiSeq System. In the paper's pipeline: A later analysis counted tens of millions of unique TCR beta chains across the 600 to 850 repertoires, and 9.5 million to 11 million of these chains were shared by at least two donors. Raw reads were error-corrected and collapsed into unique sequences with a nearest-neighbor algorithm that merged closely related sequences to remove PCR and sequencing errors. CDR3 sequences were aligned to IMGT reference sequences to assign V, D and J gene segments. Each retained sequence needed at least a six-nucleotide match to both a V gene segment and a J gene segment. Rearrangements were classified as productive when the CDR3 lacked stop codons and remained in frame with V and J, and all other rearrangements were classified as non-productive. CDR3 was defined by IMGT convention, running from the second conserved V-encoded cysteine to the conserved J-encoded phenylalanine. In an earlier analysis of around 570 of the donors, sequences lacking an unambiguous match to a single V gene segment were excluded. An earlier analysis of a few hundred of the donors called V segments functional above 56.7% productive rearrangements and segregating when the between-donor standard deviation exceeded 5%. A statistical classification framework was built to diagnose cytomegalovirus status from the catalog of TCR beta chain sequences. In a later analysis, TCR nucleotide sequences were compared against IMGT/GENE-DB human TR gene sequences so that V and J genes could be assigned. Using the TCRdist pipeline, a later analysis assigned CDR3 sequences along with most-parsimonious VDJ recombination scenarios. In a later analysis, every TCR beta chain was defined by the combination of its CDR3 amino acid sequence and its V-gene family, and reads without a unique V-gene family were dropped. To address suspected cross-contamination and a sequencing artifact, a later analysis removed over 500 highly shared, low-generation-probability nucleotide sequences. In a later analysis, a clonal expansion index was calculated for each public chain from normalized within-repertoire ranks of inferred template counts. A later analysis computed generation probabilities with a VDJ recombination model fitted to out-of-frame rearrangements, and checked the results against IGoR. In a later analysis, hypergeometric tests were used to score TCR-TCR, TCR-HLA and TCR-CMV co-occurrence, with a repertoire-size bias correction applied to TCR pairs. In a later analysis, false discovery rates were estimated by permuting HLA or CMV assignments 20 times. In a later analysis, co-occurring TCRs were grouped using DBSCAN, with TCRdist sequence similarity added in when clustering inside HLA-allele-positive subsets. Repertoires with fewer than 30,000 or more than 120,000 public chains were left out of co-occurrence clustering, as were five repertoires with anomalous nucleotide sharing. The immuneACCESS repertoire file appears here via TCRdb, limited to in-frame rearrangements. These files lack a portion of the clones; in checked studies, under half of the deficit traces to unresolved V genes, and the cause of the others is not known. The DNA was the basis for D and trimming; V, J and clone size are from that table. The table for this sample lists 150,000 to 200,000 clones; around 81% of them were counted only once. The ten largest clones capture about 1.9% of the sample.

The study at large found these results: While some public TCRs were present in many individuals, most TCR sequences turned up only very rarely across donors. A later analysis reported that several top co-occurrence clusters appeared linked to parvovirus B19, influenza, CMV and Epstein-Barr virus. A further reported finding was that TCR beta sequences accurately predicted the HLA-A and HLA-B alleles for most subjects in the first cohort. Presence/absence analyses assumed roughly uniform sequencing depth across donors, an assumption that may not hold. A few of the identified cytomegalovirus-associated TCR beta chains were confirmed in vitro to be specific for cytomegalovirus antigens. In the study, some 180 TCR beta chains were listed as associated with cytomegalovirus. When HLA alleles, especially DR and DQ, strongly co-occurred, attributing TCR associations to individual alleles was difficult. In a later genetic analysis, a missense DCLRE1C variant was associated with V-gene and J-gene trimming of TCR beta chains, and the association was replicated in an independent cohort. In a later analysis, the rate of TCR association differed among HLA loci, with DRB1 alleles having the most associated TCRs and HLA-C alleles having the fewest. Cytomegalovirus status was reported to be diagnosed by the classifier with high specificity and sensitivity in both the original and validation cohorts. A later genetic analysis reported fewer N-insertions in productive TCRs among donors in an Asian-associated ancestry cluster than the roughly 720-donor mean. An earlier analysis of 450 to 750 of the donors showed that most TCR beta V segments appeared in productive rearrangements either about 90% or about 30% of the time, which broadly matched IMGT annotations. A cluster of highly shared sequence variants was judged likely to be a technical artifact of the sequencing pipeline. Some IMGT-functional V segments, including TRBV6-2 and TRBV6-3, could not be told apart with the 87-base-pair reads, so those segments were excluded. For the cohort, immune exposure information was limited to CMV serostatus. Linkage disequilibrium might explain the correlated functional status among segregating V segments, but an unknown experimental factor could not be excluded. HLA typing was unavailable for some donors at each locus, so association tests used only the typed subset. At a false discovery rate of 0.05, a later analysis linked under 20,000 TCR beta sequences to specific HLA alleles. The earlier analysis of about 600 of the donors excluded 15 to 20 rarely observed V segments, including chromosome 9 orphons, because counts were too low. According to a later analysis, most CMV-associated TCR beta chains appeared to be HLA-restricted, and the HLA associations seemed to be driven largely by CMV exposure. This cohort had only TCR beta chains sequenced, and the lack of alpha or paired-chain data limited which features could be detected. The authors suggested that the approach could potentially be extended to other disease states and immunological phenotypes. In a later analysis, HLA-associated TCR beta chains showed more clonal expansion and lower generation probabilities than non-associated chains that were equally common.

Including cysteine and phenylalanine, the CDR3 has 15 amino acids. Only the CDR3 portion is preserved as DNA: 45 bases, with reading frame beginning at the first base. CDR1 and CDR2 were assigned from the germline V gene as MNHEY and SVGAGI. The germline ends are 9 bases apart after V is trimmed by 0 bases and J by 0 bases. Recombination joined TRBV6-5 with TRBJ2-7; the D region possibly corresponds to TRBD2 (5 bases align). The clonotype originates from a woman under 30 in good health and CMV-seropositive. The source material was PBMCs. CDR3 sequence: CASSYSGGYSYEQYF. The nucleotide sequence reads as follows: TGTGCCAGCAGTTACTCGGGCGGGTACTCCTACGAGCAGTACTTC.